This entry lists 18 T cell receptor beta chains sequenced from one sample in a study of beta chain features in type 1 diabetes. The whole isolated RNA underwent reverse transcription, so sequencing captured expressed TCRB transcripts. This table comes from immunoSEQ multiplex PCR, and its TCRdb copy is limited to in-frame clones, with some not included. The sample has under 450,000 clones, approximately 15% seen once. Sequencing was performed on naive CD4+ T cells from blood. Receptors were obtained from a young man in good health.

The chain recombines TRBV7-3 with TRBJ2-2; D unclear. The CDR3 totals 14 residues. CDR1 and CDR2 from the germline V gene are SGHTA and FQGTGA. Trimming took off 2 bases at V and 2 bases at J, with 6 bases between the two ends. The CDR3, as DNA: TGTGCCAGCAGCTTAGGATTTAACACCGGGGAGCTGTTTTTT. As protein: CASSLGFNTGELFF.

This clone was seen a handful of times. This chain uses TRBV18 with TRBJ2-1; D is possibly TRBD1 (5 bases). Deletions cut 6 bases from V and 2 bases from J, with 11 bases between. The germline V gene encodes CDR1 KGHSH and CDR2 LQKENI. The CDR3 covers 14 residues. The CDR3 sequence is CASSRDSAYNEQFF. Here the CDR3 DNA reads TGTGCCAGCTCTAGAGACAGTGCCTACAATGAGCAGTTCTTC.

A few counts support this clone. The CDR3 spells CSVEKGSSYEQYF. As DNA, the CDR3 is TGCAGCGTTGAAAAGGGCAGTTCCTACGAGCAGTACTTC. The chain is built from TRBV29-1 and TRBJ2-7; D not resolved. This CDR3 has 13 amino acids. The V and J ends lost 2 bases and 1 base respectively, with 9 bases between them. The germline V gene has CDR1 SQVTM and CDR2 ANQGSEA.

The V and J genes are TRBV30 and TRBJ2-3; 7 nucleotides agree with TRBD2. The CDR3 totals 15 residues. Germline lookup yields CDR1 GTSNPN and CDR2 SVGIG (reference sequence). The V gene end was trimmed by 3 bases and the J gene end by 3 bases; junction bases not matched to a gene: 9. CDR3 sequence reads: CAWSLVGEGTDTQYF. In DNA form, the CDR3 reads TGTGCCTGGAGCCTCGTGGGGGAGGGGACAGATACGCAGTATTTT.

A few counts support this clone. J is TRBJ2-5 and V is TRBV9; weak D call: TRBD2 (6 bases). This CDR3 has 16 residues. The germline CDR1 and CDR2 sequences are SGDLS and YYNGEE. V lost 3 bases, J lost 5 bases, and 20 bases lay in between. The CDR3 region has the DNA TGTGCCAGCAGCGGCCCCCTGGAGGGGTATCAGGAGACCCAGTACTTC. This codes for CASSGPLEGYQETQYF. The full variable domain, its missing parts supplied by reference TRBV9 and TRBJ2-5, is DSGVTQTPKHLITATGQRVTLRCSPRSGDLSVYWYQQSLDQGLQFLIQYYNGEERAKGNILERFSAQQFPDLHSELNLSSLELGDSALYFCASSGPLEGYQETQYFGPGTRLLVL.

The chain has TRBV20-1 and TRBJ2-5; TRBD1 is a possible D gene (5 bases). The CDR3 contains 11 residues. Per germline, CDR1 DFQATT and CDR2 SNEGSKA (reference sequence). CDR3 region: CRPGNQETQYF. CDR3 DNA: TGCAGGCCAGGGAACCAAGAGACCCAGTACTTC.

V usage is TRBV18 and J usage is TRBJ2-7; D not resolved. This CDR3 has 11 residues. V lost 6 bases and J lost 3, with 6 bases in between. The germline CDR1 and CDR2 sequences are KGHSH and LQKENI. The CDR3 sequence: CASSRDYEQYF. Written as DNA, the CDR3 is TGTGCCAGCTCCCGCGACTACGAGCAGTACTTC.

This chain links TRBV13 with TRBJ2-2; TRBD2 matches 11 bases. In germline, CDR1 is PRHDT, CDR2 FYEKMQ (reference sequence). This CDR3 comprises 16 residues. With 5 bases clipped from V and 7 bases from J, the junction kept 9 bases outside the gene matches. CDR3 DNA: TGTGCCAGCAGCGGCGGACTAGCGGGCCGTGTCGGGGAGCTGTTTTTT. It specifies CASSGGLAGRVGELFF.

The V gene is TRBV29-1, the J gene TRBJ2-5, with a possible D match to TRBD2 (6 bases). The germline V and J ends were trimmed by 4 bases and 5 bases, with 11 bases remaining between them. This CDR3 has 12 residues. Germline V lookup: CDR1 SQVTM, CDR2 ANQGSEA. CDR3 coding DNA: TGCAGCGTTGTGCGGGGCTCGGAGACCCAGTACTTC. Amino acids: CSVVRGSETQYF.

The chain is built from TRBV7-2 and TRBJ2-1; D uncertain. V gave up 5 bases and J gave up 10 bases, with 18 bases separating them. Germline CDR1 SGHTA, CDR2 FQGNSA. The CDR3 runs to 14 residues. CDR3 loop: CASSQTPVNGEQFF. The CDR3 DNA reads as TGTGCCAGCAGCCAGACGCCCGTCAATGGAGAGCAGTTCTTC. The complete variable domain, with remaining parts taken from reference TRBV7-2 and TRBJ2-1, reads GAGVSQSPSNKVTEKGKDVELRCDPISGHTALYWYRQSLGQGLEFLIYFQGNSAPDKSGLPSDRFSAERTGGSVSTLTIQRTQQEDSAVYLCASSQTPVNGEQFFGPGTRLTVL.

The chain carries TRBV30 and TRBJ2-5; D unclear. CDR3 length: 16 residues. The germline gives CDR1 GTSNPN, CDR2 SVGIG (reference sequence). V gave up 0 bases and J gave up 1 base, with 15 bases separating them. In DNA, the CDR3 is TGTGCCTGGAGTGTACTCCTTGCGGCGCTCCAAGAGACCCAGTACTTC. Its protein product is CAWSVLLAALQETQYF.

V is TRBV10-3 and J is TRBJ2-7; TRBD2 agrees at 13 bases. Trimming took 4 bases from V and 6 from J; bases not matched to a gene: 0. CDR1 and CDR2 (germline): ENHRY, SYGVKD. The CDR3 covers 13 residues. The CDR3 sequence: CAISGTSGGEQYV. The CDR3 region has the DNA TGTGCCATCAGTGGGACTAGCGGGGGCGAGCAGTACGTC.

This sequence joins TRBV30 and TRBJ1-5; no firm D call. V gave up 2 bases and J gave up 4 bases, with 9 bases separating them. The CDR3 runs to 13 residues. The germline CDR1 and CDR2 sequences are GTSNPN and SVGIG (reference sequence). The CDR3 sequence is CAWSSENNQPQHF. In nucleotides, the CDR3 is TGTGCCTGGAGTTCGGAAAATAATCAGCCCCAGCATTTT.

This clone was detected a few times. Other nucleotide sequences in the sample specify the same CDR3. The V call is TRBV9, the J call TRBJ2-3; D ambiguous. The CDR3 consists of 12 residues. Trimming took 2 bases from V and 6 from J, leaving 7 bases between them. Germline CDR1 reads SGDLS; CDR2 reads YYNGEE. The CDR3 DNA sequence: TGTGCCAGCAGCGTGGGTACGGATACGCAGTATTTT. Its translation is CASSVGTDTQYF.

This clone has only a few counts. The rearrangement links TRBV7-9 to TRBJ2-3; 7 nucleotides match TRBD2. The CDR3 has 18 amino acids. Germline V gives CDR1 SEHNR, CDR2 FQNEAQ (reference sequence). Losses at the gene ends were 5 bases for V and 0 bases for J; bases not matched to a gene: 14. This CDR3 is CASSPRGRAGVSTDTQYF. Written as DNA, the CDR3 is TGTGCCAGCAGCCCCCGCGGTCGGGCGGGGGTTAGCACAGATACGCAGTATTTT.

This sequence joins TRBV19 and TRBJ1-1; possibly TRBD1 for D (5 bases). The CDR3 spans 13 residues. Deletions cut 5 bases from V and 1 base from J, with 8 bases between. From germline, CDR1 is LNHDA and CDR2 SQIVND (reference sequence). The CDR3 bases are TGTGCCAGTAGTTCGGACACGAACACTGAAGCTTTCTTT. Translation: CASSSDTNTEAFF.

The chain is built from TRBV6-5 and TRBJ2-7; D tentatively reads TRBD1 or TRBD2 (5 bases each). The V gene lost 2 bases and the J gene lost 2 bases, with 10 bases spanning the gap. Germline CDR1 reads MNHEY; CDR2 reads SVGAGI. The CDR3 is 14 amino acids. The CDR3 DNA reads TGTGCCAGCAGTTACAGGGGACCGCCCTACGAGCAGTACTTC. It is translated as CASSYRGPPYEQYF.

This clone appeared a few times. The genes are TRBV25-1 and TRBJ1-1; D is perhaps TRBD1 (6 bases). V lost 7 bases and J 4 bases, leaving 16 bases between the germline ends. Germline CDR1 and CDR2: MGHDK and SYGVNS. This CDR3 is 14 amino acids long. CDR3 loop: CASMAGGVSTEAFF. In nucleotides, the CDR3 is TGTGCCAGCATGGCCGGGGGCGTAAGCACTGAAGCTTTCTTT.